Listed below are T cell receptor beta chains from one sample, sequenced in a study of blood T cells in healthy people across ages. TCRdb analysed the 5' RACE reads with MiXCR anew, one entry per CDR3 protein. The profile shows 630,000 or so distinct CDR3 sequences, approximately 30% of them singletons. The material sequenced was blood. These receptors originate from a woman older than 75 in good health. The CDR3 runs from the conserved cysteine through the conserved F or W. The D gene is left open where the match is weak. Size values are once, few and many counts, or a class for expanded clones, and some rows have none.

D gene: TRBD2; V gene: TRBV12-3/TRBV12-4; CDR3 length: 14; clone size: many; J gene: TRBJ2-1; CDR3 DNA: TGTGCCAGCAGACTAGCGGGGGGCAACAATGAGCAGTTCTTC; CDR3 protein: CASRLAGGNNEQFF
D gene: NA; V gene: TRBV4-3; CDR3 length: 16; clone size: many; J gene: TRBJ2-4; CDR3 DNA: TGCGCCAGCAGCCAAAACCCTTCGGGTAGCCTGAACATTCAGTACTTC; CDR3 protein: CASSQNPSGSLNIQYF
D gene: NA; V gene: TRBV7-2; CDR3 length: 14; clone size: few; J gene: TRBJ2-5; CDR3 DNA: TGTGCCAGCAGCCATCCCCGGGATCCAGAGACCCAGTACTTC; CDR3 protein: CASSHPRDPETQYF
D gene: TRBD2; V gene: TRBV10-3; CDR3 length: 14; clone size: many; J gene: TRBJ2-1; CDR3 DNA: TGTGCCATCAGTGCGCGGGGGGACTACAATGAGCAGTTCTTC; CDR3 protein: CAISARGDYNEQFF
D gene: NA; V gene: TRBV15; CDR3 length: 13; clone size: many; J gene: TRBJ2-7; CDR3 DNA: TGTGCCACCAGCAGAGATATGGGTTACGAGCAGTACTTC; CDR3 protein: CATSRDMGYEQYF
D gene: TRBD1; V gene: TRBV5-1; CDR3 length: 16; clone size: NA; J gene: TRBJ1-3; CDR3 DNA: TGCGCCAGCAGCCTAGGGGGCTCTCTCTCTGGAAACACCATATATTTT; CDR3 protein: CASSLGGSLSGNTIYF
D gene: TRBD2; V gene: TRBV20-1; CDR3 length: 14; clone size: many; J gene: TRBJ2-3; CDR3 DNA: TGCAGTGCTAGAGTGAGACTAGCATCAGATACGCAGTATTTT; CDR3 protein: CSARVRLASDTQYF
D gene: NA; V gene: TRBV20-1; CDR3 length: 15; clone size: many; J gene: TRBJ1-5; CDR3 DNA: TGCAGTGCGAGGACTGCAGGGGCGTTAAATCAGCCCCAGCATTTT; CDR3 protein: CSARTAGALNQPQHF
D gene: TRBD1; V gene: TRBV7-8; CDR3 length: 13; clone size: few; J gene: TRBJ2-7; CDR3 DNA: TGTGCCAGCAGCAAACACAGGGGCGACGAGCAGTACTTC; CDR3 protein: CASSKHRGDEQYF
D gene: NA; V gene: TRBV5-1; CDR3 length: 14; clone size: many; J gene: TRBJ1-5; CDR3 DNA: TGCGCCAGCAGCCTGGGGGGGCAAAGTCAGCCCCAGCATTTT; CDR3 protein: CASSLGGQSQPQHF
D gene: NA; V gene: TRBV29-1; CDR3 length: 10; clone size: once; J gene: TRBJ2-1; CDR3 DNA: TGCAGCGTGGTACTTGTAGAGCAGTTCTTC; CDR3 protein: CSVVLVEQFF
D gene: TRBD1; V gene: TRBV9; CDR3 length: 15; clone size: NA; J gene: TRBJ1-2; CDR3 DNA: TGTGCCAGCAGCTTCTCCGGGACAGGGGGCCGGGGCTACACCTTC; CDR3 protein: CASSFSGTGGRGYTF
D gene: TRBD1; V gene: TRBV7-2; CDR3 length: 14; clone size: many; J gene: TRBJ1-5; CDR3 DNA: TGTGCCAGCAGCTTAACAGGGGATGGGAAGCCCCAGCATTTT; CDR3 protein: CASSLTGDGKPQHF
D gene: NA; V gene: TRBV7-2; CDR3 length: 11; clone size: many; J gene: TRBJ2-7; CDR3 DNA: TGTGCCAGCAGCGCCTCCTACGAGCAGTACTTC; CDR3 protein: CASSASYEQYF
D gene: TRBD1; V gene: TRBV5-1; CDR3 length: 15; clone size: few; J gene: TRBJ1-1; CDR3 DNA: TGCGCCAGCAGCCCTTACAGGGGGTCGAACACTGAAGCTTTCTTT; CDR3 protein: CASSPYRGSNTEAFF
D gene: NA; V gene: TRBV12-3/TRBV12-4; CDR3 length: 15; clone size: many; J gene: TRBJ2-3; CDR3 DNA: TGTGCCAGCAGCCGCCAACAGGAGTTCACAGATACGCAGTATTTT; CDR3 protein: CASSRQQEFTDTQYF
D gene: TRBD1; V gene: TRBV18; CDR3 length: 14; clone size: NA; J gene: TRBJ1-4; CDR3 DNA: TGTGCCAGCTCACCGGACAGGGGGAGTGAAAAACTGTTTTTT; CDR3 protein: CASSPDRGSEKLFF
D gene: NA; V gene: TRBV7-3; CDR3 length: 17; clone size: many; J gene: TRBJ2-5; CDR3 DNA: TGTGCCAGCAGCTTAAAGTTTGGGACAAGAAGACCCAATGAGCAGTACTTC; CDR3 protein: CASSLKFGTRRPNEQYF
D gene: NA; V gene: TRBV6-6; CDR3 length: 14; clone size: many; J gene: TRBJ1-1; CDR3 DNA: TGTGCCAGCAGTCTAACCGCCCAGAACACTGAAGCTTTCTTT; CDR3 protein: CASSLTAQNTEAFF
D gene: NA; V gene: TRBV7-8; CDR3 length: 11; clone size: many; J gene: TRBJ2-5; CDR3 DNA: TGTGCCACAAGACAGCAAGAGACCCAGTACTTC; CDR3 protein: CATRQQETQYF
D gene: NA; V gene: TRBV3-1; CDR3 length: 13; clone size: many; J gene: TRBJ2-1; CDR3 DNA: TGTGCCAGCAGGGGAGTAGGAAGGCATGAGCAGTTCTTC; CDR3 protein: CASRGVGRHEQFF
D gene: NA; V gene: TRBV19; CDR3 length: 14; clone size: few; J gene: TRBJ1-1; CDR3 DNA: TGTGCCAGTAGTATTGGGTCGCGGGGTACTGAAGCTTTCTTT; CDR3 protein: CASSIGSRGTEAFF
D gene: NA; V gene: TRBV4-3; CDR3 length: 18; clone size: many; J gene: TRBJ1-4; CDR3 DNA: TGCGCCAGCAGCCAAGAAACCGGGATCGGGACGTGGGGTGAAAAACTGTTTTTT; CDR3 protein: CASSQETGIGTWGEKLFF
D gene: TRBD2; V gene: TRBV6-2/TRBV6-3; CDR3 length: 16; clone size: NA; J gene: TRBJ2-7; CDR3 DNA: TGTGCCAGCAGTTACTCGACTAGCGGGGGATCCTACGAGCAGTACTTC; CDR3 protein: CASSYSTSGGSYEQYF
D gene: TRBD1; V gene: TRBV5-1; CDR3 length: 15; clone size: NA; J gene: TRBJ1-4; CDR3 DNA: TGCGCCAGCGCGAACCAGGGGGCCCGGGGTGAAAAACTGTTTTTT; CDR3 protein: CASANQGARGEKLFF
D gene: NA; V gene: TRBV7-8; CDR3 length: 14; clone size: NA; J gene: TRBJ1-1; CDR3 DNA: TGTGCCAGCAGCGGAACGACAGGCAACACTGAAGCTTTCTTT; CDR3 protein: CASSGTTGNTEAFF
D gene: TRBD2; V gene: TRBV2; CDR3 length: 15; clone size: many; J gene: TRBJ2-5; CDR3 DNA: TGTGCCAGCAGGGGACTAGCGGGGGGCAGTGAGACCCAGTACTTC; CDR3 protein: CASRGLAGGSETQYF
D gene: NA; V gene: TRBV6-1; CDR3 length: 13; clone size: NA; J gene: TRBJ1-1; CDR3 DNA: TGTGCCAGCAGTGAAGCGTCCGGGCCTGAAGCTTTCTTT; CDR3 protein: CASSEASGPEAFF
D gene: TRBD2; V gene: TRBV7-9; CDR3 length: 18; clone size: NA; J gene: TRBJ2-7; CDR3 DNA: TGTGCCAGCAGCCTTCAGATCGGTCCCAGCGGGAGTTACAATGAGCAGTACTTC; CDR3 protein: CASSLQIGPSGSYNEQYF
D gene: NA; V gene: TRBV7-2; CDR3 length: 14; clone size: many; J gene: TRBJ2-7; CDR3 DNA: TGTGCCAGCGGGTCGGCCGGTAGCTCCTACGAGCAGTACTTC; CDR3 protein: CASGSAGSSYEQYF
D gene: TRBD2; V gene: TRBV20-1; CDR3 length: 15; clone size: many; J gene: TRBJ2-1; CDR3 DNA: TGCAGTGCTACCATGTTAGCGGGGTCCTACAATGAGCAGTTCTTC; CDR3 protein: CSATMLAGSYNEQFF
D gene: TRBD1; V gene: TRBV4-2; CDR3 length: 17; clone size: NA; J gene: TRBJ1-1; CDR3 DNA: TGTGCCAGCAGCCAAGATTTGGGGACAGGGAAAAGGACTGAAGCTTTCTTT; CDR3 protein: CASSQDLGTGKRTEAFF
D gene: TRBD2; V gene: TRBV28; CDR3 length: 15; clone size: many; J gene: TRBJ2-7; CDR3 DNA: TGTGCCAGCAGTTCCCCGGGACTAGCGGGGGGGCCGCAGTACTTC; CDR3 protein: CASSSPGLAGGPQYF
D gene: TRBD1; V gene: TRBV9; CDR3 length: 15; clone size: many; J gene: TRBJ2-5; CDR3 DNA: TGTGCCAGCAGCTCCGGGACAGGGAGTCAAGAGACCCAGTACTTC; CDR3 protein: CASSSGTGSQETQYF
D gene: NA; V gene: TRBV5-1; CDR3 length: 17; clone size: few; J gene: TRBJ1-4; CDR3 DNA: TGCGCCAGCAGATCCGGGACGGTAGTTGCAACTAATGAAAAACTGTTTTTT; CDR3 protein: CASRSGTVVATNEKLFF
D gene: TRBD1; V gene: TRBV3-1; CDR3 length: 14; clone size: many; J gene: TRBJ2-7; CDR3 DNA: TGTGCCAGCAGCGTTACAGGGGGTCTCTACGAGCAGTACTTC; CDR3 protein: CASSVTGGLYEQYF
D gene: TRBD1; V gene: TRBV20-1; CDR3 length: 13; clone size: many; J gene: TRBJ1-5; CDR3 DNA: TGCAGTGCGAGACAGGGGGAAAGGCAGCCCCAGCATTTT; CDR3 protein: CSARQGERQPQHF
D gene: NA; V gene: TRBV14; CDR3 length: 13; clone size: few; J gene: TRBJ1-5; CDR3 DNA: TGTGCCAGCAGCCAAGGCCCTCGGCAGCCCCAGCATTTT; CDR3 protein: CASSQGPRQPQHF
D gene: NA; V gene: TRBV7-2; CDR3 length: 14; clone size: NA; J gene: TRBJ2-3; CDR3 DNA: TGTGCCAGCAGATTACAGGGTTGGACAGATACGCAGTATTTT; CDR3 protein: CASRLQGWTDTQYF
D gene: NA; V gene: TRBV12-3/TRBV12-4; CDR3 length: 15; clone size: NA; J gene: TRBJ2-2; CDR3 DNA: TGTGCCAGCAGCTCAGCGGGTCTTAACACCGGGGAGCTGTTTTTT; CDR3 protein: CASSSAGLNTGELFF
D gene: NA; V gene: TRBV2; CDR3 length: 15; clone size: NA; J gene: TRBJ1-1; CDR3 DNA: TGTGCCAGCAGCGCGAATTGGCGAAAGGGGACTGAAGCTTTCTTT; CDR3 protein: CASSANWRKGTEAFF
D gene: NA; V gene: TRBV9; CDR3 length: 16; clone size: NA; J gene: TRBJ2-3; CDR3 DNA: TGTGCCAGCAGCGCAGGGTCTTGGTTAAGCACAGATACGCAGTATTTT; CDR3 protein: CASSAGSWLSTDTQYF
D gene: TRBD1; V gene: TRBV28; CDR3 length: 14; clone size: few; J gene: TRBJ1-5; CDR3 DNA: TGTGCCAGCAATGCGGGACAGGGCAATCAGCCCCAGCATTTT; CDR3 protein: CASNAGQGNQPQHF
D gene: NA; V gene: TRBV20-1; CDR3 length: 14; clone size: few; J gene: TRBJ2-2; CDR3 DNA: TGCAGTGCTAGGGCCAGGGGGGACACCGGGGAGCTGTTTTTT; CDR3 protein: CSARARGDTGELFF
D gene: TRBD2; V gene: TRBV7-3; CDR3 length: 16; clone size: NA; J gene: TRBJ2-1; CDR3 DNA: TGTGCCAGCAGTGACTCGGGAGGGGTATCCTACAATGAGCAGTTCTTC; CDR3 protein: CASSDSGGVSYNEQFF